The source of this TCR beta chain is a study of cytomegalovirus exposure and HLA in healthy donors. Findings and caveats of the study: Among TCR beta chains, those listed as cytomegalovirus-associated numbered 164.

This clone appeared a single time. Its antigen is not known. Some clones are missing from TCRdb's copy, which holds only in-frame ones; the method was immunoSEQ multiplex PCR. The sample has approximately 220,000 clones; 87% are singletons. From germline, CDR1 is SGHNT and CDR2 YYREEE (reference sequence). Trimming took off 2 bases at V and 8 bases at J, with 16 bases between the two ends. The CDR3 loop spans 14 amino acids. This sequence joins TRBV5-4 and TRBJ1-2; D is uncertain. The TCR sequence derives from a man aged 18 to 29 in good health and CMV-seronegative. Sequencing was performed on PBMCs. DNA of the CDR3: TGTGCCAGCAGCTTTTGGGGTGGAGAGGGAGGCTACACCTTC. Translated: CASSFWGGEGGYTF.